This T cell receptor (beta chain) was identified in a study of blood T cells in healthy people across ages. The trim removed 4 bases at V and 7 bases at J, leaving 9 bases unmatched. CDR3 length: 14 residues. Germline V gene data show CDR1 as SGHTA and CDR2 as FQGNSA. Alongside a J-beta primer mix, a sample-barcoded 5' primer served in a second PCR lasting roughly 6 to 12 cycles. MiXCR, run by TCRdb on the 5' RACE reads, gives a single entry per CDR3 protein. The sample records over 1.5 million distinct CDR3 sequences, less than 50% being singletons. The TCR sequence derives from a woman aged 40-49 years in good health. This chain connects TRBV7-2 to TRBJ2-5; 7 bases align to TRBD1. The sequencing sample was made of blood. CDR3 bases: TGTGCCAGCAGCTCGCTACAGGGGTCTGGGACCCAGTACTTC. It is translated as CASSSLQGSGTQYF.